This T cell receptor (beta chain) was documented in a study of graft-versus-host responses after intestinal transplantation. This CDR3 comprises 15 residues. The germline CDR1 and CDR2 sequences are SGHDN and FVKESK. Trimming left V 1 base short and J 2 bases short, with 10 bases between. General study results and limits: Some GvH clones were seen earlier in gut or blood, suggesting intestinal origin.

A word on this clone: Its specificity is not known.

Produced via immunoSEQ multiplex PCR; TCRdb's table is partial and in-frame only. The sample consists of roughly 46,000 clones, about 93% of them appearing once. The rearrangement links TRBV14 to TRBJ2-3; D is possibly TRBD1 (6 bases). The clonotype originates from a human patient who received an intestinal transplant, so some T cells may come from the graft donor. This material consisted of PBMCs, taken about 120 weeks after a first intestinal transplant, on the day of a second. CDR3 region: CASSQGTVFTDTQYF. CDR3 bases: TGTGCCAGCAGCCAAGGGACAGTTTTCACAGATACGCAGTATTTT.